This T cell receptor (beta chain) was documented in a study of T cells in Graves' hyperthyroidism and ophthalmopathy. The overall study: Peripheral blood was collected at initial diagnosis, before any treatment.

CDR1 and CDR2 from the germline V gene are SQVTM and ANQGSEA. Trimming removed 5 bases from V and 2 bases from J, with 8 bases in between. This CDR3 contains 12 residues. This clonotype was seen repeatedly, ten times or more. Its antigen is undetermined. Study-level results: Appearing also in blood were most of the thyroid clonotypes expanded above 0.001. Ophthalmopathy and stable hyperthyroidism were separated by a 13 V-J model.

Regions amplified from RNA transcripts were the TCR beta CDR3 regions. HTBI primers were the set used in a first-round RT-PCR of the TCR CDR3. MiXCR, run by TCRdb on the multiplex PCR reads, gives a single entry per CDR3 protein. The sample carries 350,000 to 400,000 distinct CDR3 sequences, over 11% recorded once. The V and J genes are TRBV29-1 and TRBJ2-3, with D possibly TRBD2 on 5 matching bases. Material for sequencing was blood. The sequence derives from a woman in her sixties with Graves' hyperthyroidism. CDR3 DNA: TGCAGCGTTACGAGGGACACAGATACGCAGTATTTT. Protein: CSVTRDTDTQYF.